This TCR beta chain was documented in a study of shared clonotypes between healthy human individuals. On this clone itself: Its antigen is currently unknown.

This CDR3 contains 13 residues. Study-wide findings and caveats: Sampling involved blood alone; tissue repertoires likely differ.

Profiling relied on immunoSEQ multiplex PCR, and the TCRdb table lists in-frame clones only, not all of them. This table holds over 950,000 clones, around 77% found once. Sequencing used memory CD4+ T cells from PBMCs. The subset: CD45RA-negative fraction. This TCR was sampled from a man between 18 and 29 years old in good health. Some clones in this sample may be carry-over from other donors' samples. The rearrangement joins TRBV21-1 to TRBJ2-7. TRBV21-1 corresponds to a pseudogene. The CDR3 nucleotides are TGTGCCAGCAGCAGCCAGAGTAGGCACGAGCAGTACTTC. Translating it yields CASSSQSRHEQYF.